This TCR beta chain is drawn from a study of response to subunit inactivated influenza vaccine. TCRdb fed the RT-PCR reads into MiXCR, producing one record per CDR3 protein. The sample contains 200,000 to 300,000 distinct CDR3 sequences, 12% of which appear only once. This clonotype was counted between two and nine times. What it recognizes is unknown. Study results and limitations: T cells newly recruited by each seasonal influenza vaccination are few, the authors suggested.

This specimen was non-naive T cells sorted from PBMCs, taken about 14 days before vaccination. This TCR was recovered from a man aged 50 to 60 who received an inactivated influenza vaccine.

The CDR3 DNA follows: TGCGCCAGCAGCCAAGATCGCTCGACAGGGGCCTACGAGCAGTACTTC. Its protein is CASSQDRSTGAYEQYF. The rearrangement links TRBV4-3 to TRBJ2-7; 8 positions agree with TRBD1. Germline-derived CDR1 and CDR2 are LGHNA and YSLEER. With V trimmed by 0 bases and J by 2 bases, 6 bases remained unmatched. The CDR3 is 16 amino acids.